The 14 T cell receptor beta chains below come from one sample, sequenced in a study of CXCR4 blockade with PD-1 therapy in pancreatic cancer. Libraries were prepared by immunoSEQ multiplex PCR; TCRdb keeps only in-frame clonotypes and omits some of them. The sample shows about 6,000 clones, 35% of them seen only once. The specimen sequenced was tumor tissue. The receptors derive from a human donor with pancreatic ductal adenocarcinoma.

The rearrangement uses TRBV19 and TRBJ2-1, with TRBD2 matching 8 bases. J lost 10 bases, V lost 6 bases, and 17 bases had no gene match. Germline V gene lookup returns CDR1 LNHDA and CDR2 SQIVND (reference sequence). CDR3 size: 16 residues. The CDR3 sequence: CASSIRGGTSFEEQFF. The CDR3 coding sequence is TGTGCCAGTAGCATACGGGGGGGGACCTCTTTTGAAGAGCAGTTCTTC.

By share of the sample, this clone is medium-sized. The chain is built from TRBV9 and TRBJ1-2, with D perhaps TRBD1 (6 bases). The length of the CDR3 is 14 residues. Germline values: CDR1 SGDLS, CDR2 YYNGEE. V lost 3 bases and J 5 bases, leaving 14 bases between the germline ends. As DNA, the CDR3 is TGTGCCAGCAGCGAGGGGGTTCAAGAATATGGCTACACCTTC. It yields the protein CASSEGVQEYGYTF.

This clone was recorded many times. The rearrangement uses TRBV11-3 and TRBJ2-7; the match to TRBD2 covers 8 bases. Unmatched junction bases numbered 7, after V lost 2 bases and J lost 7 bases. This CDR3 is 14 amino acids long. Germline CDR1 is SGHNT and CDR2 is YENEEA. The CDR3 bases are TGTGCCAGCAGCTTACAGCTTAGCGGGGAAGAGCAGTACTTC. Its protein is CASSLQLSGEEQYF. Variable domain in full (rest from reference TRBV11-3 and TRBJ2-7): EAGVVQSPRYKIIEKKQPVAFWCNPISGHNTLYWYLQNLGQGPELLIRYENEEAVDDSQLPKDRFSAERLKGVDSTLKIQPAELGDSAVYLCASSLQLSGEEQYFGPGTRLTVT.

CDR3 sequence reads: CASSSPGMNTEAFF. CDR3 DNA: TGTGCCAGCAGTTCACCGGGGATGAACACTGAAGCTTTCTTT. The chain employs TRBV28 and TRBJ1-1, with D unresolved. The ends were cut back, 4 bases at V and 0 bases at J, with 9 bases in the middle. The germline V gene encodes CDR1 MDHEN and CDR2 SYDVKM. The CDR3 is 14 amino acids.

This clone appeared a few times. The CDR3 region is CASSPLEGRHEQFF. DNA of the CDR3: TGCGCCAGCAGCCCGCTAGAGGGGAGGCATGAGCAGTTCTTC. The V gene is TRBV1, the J gene TRBJ2-1; the table's D call TRBD2 went unverified against the DNA. TRBV1 is deemed a pseudogene. The CDR3 is made up of 14 amino acids.

The rearrangement links TRBV23-1 to TRBJ2-7; possibly TRBD2 for D (6 bases). TRBV23-1 carries the ORF label, with uncertain function. V was clipped by 4 bases and J by 1 base, with 11 bases between them. CDR3 length equals 14 residues. This chain's CDR3 is CASSPGTASYEQYF. The DNA of the CDR3 is TGCGCCAGCAGTCCCGGGACTGCTTCCTACGAGCAGTACTTC.

In its sample, this clone ranks as medium-sized (0.01 to 0.1%). The chain uses TRBV11-3 and TRBJ2-7; the D gene could be TRBD1 or TRBD2 (5 bases each). The CDR3 is 14 residues long. CDR1 and CDR2 (germline): SGHNT, YENEEA. Deletions cut 7 bases from V and 6 bases from J, with 19 bases between. The CDR3 loop reads CASTPGAIGFEQYF. The CDR3 region has the DNA TGTGCCAGCACCCCCGGGGCCATAGGGTTCGAGCAGTACTTC.

There are many counts of this clone. This chain links TRBV11-3 with TRBJ2-2; weak D call: TRBD2 (6 bases). The CDR3 extends over 15 amino acids. Between the trimmed V and J ends, which lost 3 bases and 3 bases, there was a span of 11 bases. Germline loops: CDR1 SGHNT, CDR2 YENEEA. CDR3 nucleotide sequence: TGTGCCAGCAGCTTGGCGGGGATGCACACCGGGGAGCTGTTTTTT. As protein: CASSLAGMHTGELFF.

The rearrangement uses TRBV18 and TRBJ2-2; 9 nucleotides match TRBD1. CDR3 length equals 16 residues. J gave up 3 bases and V 4 bases, and 6 bases lay outside the gene matches. Germline CDR1 KGHSH, CDR2 LQKENI. The DNA for the CDR3 is TGTGCCAGCTCACGTAAGGGACAGGGATACACCGGGGAGCTGTTTTTT. This translates into CASSRKGQGYTGELFF.

This chain uses TRBV28 with TRBJ1-2; 7 bases line up with TRBD1. V shed 5 bases, J shed 4 bases, and the junction held 7 bases outside the gene matches. The CDR3 has 14 residues. The V gene's germline CDR1 is MDHEN and CDR2 SYDVKM. DNA of the CDR3: TGTGCCAGCAGTCGCCGGGCAGGGGGCTATGGCTACACCTTC. Protein: CASSRRAGGYGYTF.

V is TRBV18 and J is TRBJ2-1; D is ambiguous. Trimming pared 1 base from V and 10 bases from J, leaving 17 bases between. The CDR3 is 15 residues long. The germline CDR1 and CDR2 sequences are KGHSH and LQKENI. The DNA of the CDR3 is TGTGCCAGCTCACCACGCCGTACAGCCTGGGAAGAGCAGTTCTTC. Residues: CASSPRRTAWEEQFF. Full variable domain (outside the CDR3, taken from reference TRBV18 and TRBJ2-1): NAGVMQNPRHLVRRRGQEARLRCSPMKGHSHVYWYRQLPEEGLKFMVYLQKENIIDESGMPKERFSAEFPKEGPSILRIQQVVRGDSAAYFCASSPRRTAWEEQFFGPGTRLTVL.

This sequence joins TRBV19 and TRBJ2-1; the match to TRBD2 covers 7 bases. With V trimmed by 3 bases and J by 8 bases, 10 bases remained unmatched. Germline V gives CDR1 LNHDA, CDR2 SQIVND (reference sequence). The CDR3 is made up of 15 amino acids. The CDR3 nucleotides are TGTGCCAGTAGTATCTCGGGAGGCGTGTTCGATGAGCAGTTCTTC. Translating it yields CASSISGGVFDEQFF.

The chain is built from TRBV27 and TRBJ2-5; the match to TRBD1 covers 10 bases. The CDR3 has 14 amino acids. Germline CDR1 and CDR2: MNHEY and SMNVEV (reference sequence). Losses at the gene ends were 10 bases for V and 2 bases for J; bases not matched to a gene: 7. The CDR3 nucleotides read TGTGCCACCACGGGACAGGGGACACAAGAGACCCAGTACTTC. This codes for CATTGQGTQETQYF.

The V and J genes are TRBV28 and TRBJ2-1, with TRBD2 matching over 12 bases. Trimming took 3 bases from V and 11 from J; bases not matched to a gene: 8. This CDR3 is built from 15 residues. The germline gives CDR1 MDHEN, CDR2 SYDVKM. CDR3 amino acids: CASSFTQGLAGKQFF. The CDR3 DNA is TGTGCCAGCAGTTTTACCCAGGGACTAGCGGGTAAGCAGTTCTTC.